These 14 T cell receptor beta chains originate from one sample sequenced in a study of Graves' ophthalmopathy and Graves' hyperthyroidism. Scientists amplified the TCR beta CDR3 regions from RNA transcripts. Scientists carried out first-round RT-PCR using HTBI primers and then a second-round multiplex PCR. TCRdb used MiXCR to reprocess the multiplex PCR reads, holding one entry per CDR3 protein. The sample holds 1 million to 1.3 million distinct CDR3 sequences, about 40% seen once. The sample taken for sequencing was peripheral blood or thyroid tissue (not recorded which). These receptors all stem from an adult man with Graves' hyperthyroidism.

This clonotype was seen ten or more times. The chain employs TRBV11-2 and TRBJ1-3; D not certain. The CDR3 consists of 16 residues. V was cut by 5 bases and J by 4 bases, with 18 bases left in between. CDR1 and CDR2 from the germline V gene are SGHAT and FQNNGV. This CDR3 reads CASSRTGLGKGNTIYF. CDR3 nucleotide sequence: TGTGCCAGCAGCCGCACGGGGTTAGGCAAGGGAAACACCATATATTTT.

This chain links TRBV5-1 with TRBJ2-2, with a tentative D call TRBD2 (5 bases). The CDR3 runs 17 residues. Trimming removed 5 bases at V and 0 bases at J, with 17 bases between. Germline V gene data show CDR1 as SGHRS and CDR2 as YFSETQ. CDR3 DNA sequence: TGCGCCAGCAGAAAACTTGGCGGGCTCTCGAACACCGGGGAGCTGTTTTTT. Translated: CASRKLGGLSNTGELFF.

This clonotype was detected many times. This chain joins TRBV2 and TRBJ2-5; 7 positions agree with TRBD2. This CDR3 is 14 amino acids long. CDR1 and CDR2 from the germline V gene are SNHLY and FYNNEI. V trimming: 7 bases; J trimming: 3 bases; junction bases outside the gene matches: 8. The chain's CDR3 is CASTEESGEETQYF. DNA of the CDR3: TGTGCCAGCACCGAGGAAAGCGGGGAAGAGACCCAGTACTTC.

Worth noting for this clonotype: A much larger clone lies one base from this, so it may be a read error. This chain joins TRBV7-2 and TRBJ1-5; D remains unclear. The V end was cut by 4 bases, the J end by 2 bases, with 9 bases between. Germline V CDR1 and CDR2: SGHTA, FQGNSA. CDR3 length: 14 amino acids. The CDR3 nucleotides read TGTGCCAGCAGCTACCCGAGTGGCAATCAGCCCCAGCATTTT. Translating it yields CASSYPSGNQPQHF.

Concerning this clonotype itself: Compared with germline, one end of the junction differs, possibly owing to a read error. This chain uses TRBV7-3 with TRBJ2-7; 8 bases line up with TRBD1. CDR1 is SGHTA, CDR2 FQGTGA, per germline. This CDR3 spans 11 amino acids. CDR3 nucleotide sequence: TGTGCCAGCAGTTTATACAGGGGGAAAATCTTC. It yields the protein CASSLYRGKIF. Variable domain in full (rest from reference TRBV7-3 and TRBJ2-7): GAGVSQTPSNKVTEKGKYVELRCDPISGHTALYWYRQSLGQGPEFLIYFQGTGAADDSGLPNDRFFAVRPEGSVSTLKIQRTERGDSAVYLCASSLYRGKIFGPGTRLTVT.

This clonotype has at least ten counts. This chain joins TRBV5-1 and TRBJ2-7, with D perhaps matching TRBD2 (5 bases). The V end lost 0 bases, the J end lost 5 bases, and 12 bases lay between the germline ends. This CDR3 spans 14 amino acids. Germline V gives CDR1 SGHRS, CDR2 YFSETQ. In DNA, the CDR3 is TGCGCCAGCAGCTTGGACGGGGTCATCGACGAGCAGTACTTC. Protein sequence: CASSLDGVIDEQYF.

The chain recombines TRBV10-3 with TRBJ2-7; 7 bases are a match to TRBD1. The CDR3 is 14 residues long. The ends lost 10 bases at V and 3 bases at J; junction bases unmatched: 12. CDR1 and CDR2 from the germline V gene are ENHRY and SYGVKD. The CDR3 reads CASSESRGRYEQYF. CDR3 nucleotide sequence: TGTGCCAGCAGCGAATCGAGGGGGCGCTACGAGCAGTACTTC.

This clonotype was counted between two and nine times. A single base separates this from a much larger clone, so it may be a read error. The V and J genes are TRBV19 and TRBJ2-7, with D possibly TRBD2 on 6 matching bases. CDR3 size: 16 residues. V dropped 8 bases and J dropped 0 bases, with 20 bases sitting between them. Germline V gene lookup returns CDR1 LNHDA and CDR2 SQIVND (reference sequence). The CDR3 is CASGPRQYGSSYEQYF. In nucleotides, the CDR3 is TGTGCCAGTGGTCCCCGGCAGTACGGGAGCTCCTACGAGCAGTACTTC.

The chain combines TRBV25-1 with TRBJ1-1, with no clear D. The V end was cut by 5 bases, the J end by 0 bases, with 13 bases between. The V gene's germline CDR1 is MGHDK and CDR2 SYGVNS. The CDR3 length is 15 residues. The CDR3 sequence is CASSRKGPMNTEAFF. The CDR3 nucleotides are TGTGCCAGCAGTAGAAAGGGTCCGATGAACACTGAAGCTTTCTTT.

The chain links TRBV10-3 to TRBJ1-5; D may be TRBD1 (6 bases). CDR3 length: 15 amino acids. Trimming took off 5 bases at V and 4 bases at J, with 15 bases between the two ends. Germline V CDR1 and CDR2: ENHRY, SYGVKD. The CDR3 DNA sequence: TGTGCCATCAGTTACCCACAGGGTTGGAATCAGCCCCAGCATTTT. Translating gives CAISYPQGWNQPQHF.

The chain is built from TRBV2 and TRBJ2-3; 12 bases align to TRBD2. The CDR3 has 15 residues. In germline, CDR1 is SNHLY, CDR2 FYNNEI. The V gene end was trimmed by 5 bases and the J gene end by 6 bases; junction bases not matched to a gene: 6. This CDR3 is CASSTQGLAGDTQYF. The CDR3 bases are TGTGCCAGCAGTACCCAGGGACTAGCGGGCGATACGCAGTATTTT.

A note on this clonotype: Given a much more abundant clone one base away, this may be a read error. The chain uses TRBV19 and TRBJ2-5; no clear D gene. Germline V lookup: CDR1 LNHDA, CDR2 SQIVND (reference sequence). CDR3 size: 13 residues. In nucleotides, the CDR3 is TGTGCCAATAGTATCGCGGCGCGAGAGACCCAGTACTTC. Protein product: CANSIAARETQYF.

This chain joins TRBV11-2 and TRBJ2-5; a possible D gene is TRBD2 (5 bases). V was clipped by 2 bases and J by 7 bases, with 23 bases between them. The CDR3 is 17 amino acids. CDR1 is SGHAT, CDR2 FQNNGV, per germline. The CDR3: CASSLRTGGPSDRTQYF. For the CDR3, the DNA is TGTGCCAGCAGCTTACGAACTGGCGGGCCCTCTGATCGGACCCAGTACTTC.

This clonotype has a handful of counts. The chain is built from TRBV7-2 and TRBJ2-5; D is perhaps TRBD2 (6 bases). Trimming took off 1 base at V and 3 bases at J, with 9 bases between the two ends. The germline V gene encodes CDR1 SGHTA and CDR2 FQGNSA. This CDR3 comprises 14 residues. CDR3 residues: CASSLDPSEETQYF. CDR3 sequence (DNA): TGTGCCAGCAGCTTAGACCCTAGCGAAGAGACCCAGTACTTC. Full variable domain (outside the CDR3, taken from reference TRBV7-2 and TRBJ2-5): GAGVSQSPSNKVTEKGKDVELRCDPISGHTALYWYRQSLGQGLEFLIYFQGNSAPDKSGLPSDRFSAERTGGSVSTLTIQRTQQEDSAVYLCASSLDPSEETQYFGPGTRLLVL.